This entry lists 23 T cell receptor beta chains sequenced from one sample in a study of resident and recirculating memory T cells in vitiligo. Sequencing was performed with immunoSEQ multiplex PCR; in TCRdb, only in-frame clones are kept and a portion is missing. The table shows around 40,000 clones, with nearly 95% occurring only once. Sample: blood. The receptor source for this set is a male donor with vitiligo.

This chain joins TRBV7-6 and TRBJ2-5; 11 bases fit TRBD2. Matching the DNA end better, TRBJ2-7 makes the J call doubtful. The CDR3 is 17 residues long. CDR1 and CDR2 (germline): SGHVS, FNYEAQ. As DNA, the CDR3 is TGTGCCAGCAGCAGGGGTCCTAGCGGGGGGCAAACCTACGAGCAGTACTTC. Translation: CASSRGPSGGQTYEQYF.

The gene calls are TRBV27 and TRBJ2-7, with 7 bases matching TRBD1. V shed 6 bases and J 4 bases; nucleotides not matched to a gene: 9. CDR1 and CDR2 (germline): MNHEY, SMNVEV (reference sequence). The CDR3 totals 14 residues. The CDR3 nucleotides read TGTGCCAGCAGCTCCAGGACAGGAGGTTACGAGCAGTACTTC. It is translated as CASSSRTGGYEQYF.

This clone was counted a single time. The chain recombines TRBV30 with TRBJ1-6; 9 nucleotides align to TRBD1. The CDR3 loop spans 16 amino acids. V shed 2 bases, J shed 11 bases, and the junction held 13 bases outside the gene matches. Germline-derived CDR1 and CDR2 are GTSNPN and SVGIG (reference sequence). Written as DNA, the CDR3 is TGTGCCTGGAGTTCCCTACCCGGACAGGGGTATGCACCCCTCCACTTT. Protein product: CAWSSLPGQGYAPLHF.

J is TRBJ2-1 and V is TRBV7-2; 8 positions agree with TRBD2. The germline V gene has CDR1 SGHTA and CDR2 FQGNSA. The V segment lost 7 bases and the J segment 7 bases; nucleotides outside the gene matches: 12. The CDR3 sequence is 15 residues long. The CDR3 sequence: CASTGGGRTWNEQFF. CDR3 bases: TGTGCCAGCACCGGCGGGGGGAGAACATGGAATGAGCAGTTCTTC.

The chain uses TRBV11-2 and TRBJ2-5; 13 nucleotides align to TRBD2. With V trimmed by 5 bases and J by 5 bases, 8 bases remained unmatched. The CDR3 has 16 residues. The germline V gene encodes CDR1 SGHAT and CDR2 FQNNGV. The CDR3: CASSVGLAGVGETQYF. The DNA for the CDR3 is TGTGCCAGCAGCGTTGGACTAGCGGGGGTTGGCGAGACCCAGTACTTC.

This chain joins TRBV5-1 and TRBJ2-1; D may be TRBD2 (6 bases). Trimming shortened V by 5 bases and J by 7 bases, and 13 bases separated the two germline ends. CDR3 length: 13 residues. Per the germline V gene, CDR1 is SGHRS and CDR2 is YFSETQ. For the CDR3, the DNA is TGCGCCAGCAGGAGCGTTGCGGGAAATGAGCAGTTCTTC. Protein sequence: CASRSVAGNEQFF.

The chain recombines TRBV27 with TRBJ1-2; TRBD1 matches 8 bases. J gave up 7 bases and V 8 bases, and 9 bases lay outside the gene matches. Germline loops: CDR1 MNHEY, CDR2 SMNVEV (reference sequence). CDR3 length: 13 amino acids. In DNA form, the CDR3 reads TGTGCCAGCCGAATAGGGCAGGGGGCTGGCTACACCTTC. This translates into CASRIGQGAGYTF.

This sequence joins TRBV5-4 and TRBJ2-2; D remains unclear. V gave up 1 base and J gave up 4 bases, with 11 bases separating them. CDR1 SGHNT and CDR2 YYREEE come from the germline V gene (reference sequence). The CDR3 has 15 residues. The CDR3 DNA follows: TGTGCCAGCAGCTTGACCGTCGGAGCCACCGGGGAGCTGTTTTTT. It translates to CASSLTVGATGELFF.

The J gene is TRBJ1-1, the V gene TRBV4-1; D not resolved. The CDR3 is 16 residues long. CDR1 is MGHRA and CDR2 is YSYEKL in the germline V gene. Trimming stripped 4 bases from V and 0 bases from J, with 15 bases between. CDR3 sequence reads: CASSLRRTHMNTEAFF. The CDR3 DNA reads TGCGCCAGCAGCCTAAGAAGAACCCACATGAACACTGAAGCTTTCTTT.

This chain joins TRBV7-9 and TRBJ1-2, with 7 bases fitting TRBD1. This CDR3 is built from 15 residues. V shed 1 base, J shed 5 bases, and the junction held 7 bases outside the gene matches. Looked up from germline, CDR1 is SEHNR and CDR2 is FQNEAQ (reference sequence). The CDR3 is CASSLENRGLYGYTF. The CDR3 DNA reads TGTGCCAGCAGCTTAGAAAACAGGGGCCTGTATGGCTACACCTTC.

V usage is TRBV18 and J usage is TRBJ2-7; D not certain. Trimming stripped 2 bases from V and 0 bases from J, with 11 bases between. This CDR3 is 15 amino acids long. CDR1 and CDR2 (germline): KGHSH, LQKENI. For the CDR3, the DNA is TGTGCCAGCTCACCAAGCGCCCAGAGCTCCTACGAGCAGTACTTC. Translating gives CASSPSAQSSYEQYF. Full variable domain (remainder filled in from reference TRBV18 and TRBJ2-7): NAGVMQNPRHLVRRRGQEARLRCSPMKGHSHVYWYRQLPEEGLKFMVYLQKENIIDESGMPKERFSAEFPKEGPSILRIQQVVRGDSAAYFCASSPSAQSSYEQYFGPGTRLTVT.

This chain links TRBV5-5 with TRBJ1-6; D possibly corresponds to TRBD1 (5 bases). V gave up 2 bases and J gave up 0 bases, with 21 bases separating them. The CDR3 is 20 amino acids. Germline-derived CDR1 and CDR2 are SGHKS and YYEKEE (reference sequence). The CDR3 nucleotides are TGTGCCAGCAGCTTAAGGGGCACCGAAGGGTCCAGCTCCTATAATTCACCCCTCCACTTT. Amino acids: CASSLRGTEGSSSYNSPLHF. The whole variable domain, filled in from reference TRBV5-5 and TRBJ1-6, reads DAGVTQSPTHLIKTRGQQVTLRCSPISGHKSVSWYQQVLGQGPQFIFQYYEKEERGRGNFPDRFSARQFPNYSSELNVNALLLGDSALYLCASSLRGTEGSSSYNSPLHFGNGTRLTVT.

This chain uses TRBV5-6 with TRBJ1-5; a possible D gene is TRBD1 (5 bases). Trimming cost V 0 bases and J 7 bases, with 11 bases left between them. The CDR3 is 14 amino acids. CDR1 and CDR2 from the germline V gene are SGHDT and YYEEEE. The CDR3 bases are TGTGCCAGCAGCTTGGCGGGGGGAGGGCAGCCCCAGCATTTT. Amino acid sequence: CASSLAGGGQPQHF.

This chain joins TRBV29-1 and TRBJ2-2; D perhaps matches TRBD2 (6 bases). V gave up 4 bases and J gave up 5 bases, with 14 bases separating them. Germline V lookup: CDR1 SQVTM, CDR2 ANQGSEA. This CDR3 is built from 14 residues. The CDR3 DNA reads TGCAGCGTTGCTAAGGACTATTCTACCGGGGAGCTGTTTTTT. It encodes CSVAKDYSTGELFF.

V and J are TRBV9 and TRBJ2-7, with no clear D. Deletions cut 0 bases from V and 7 bases from J, with 8 bases between. This CDR3 spans 12 amino acids. Germline CDR1 and CDR2: SGDLS and YYNGEE. Here the CDR3 reads CASSVDGSEQYF. CDR3 coding DNA: TGTGCCAGCAGCGTAGACGGTAGTGAGCAGTACTTC.

The chain has TRBV14 and TRBJ1-1; TRBD1 might be the D (5 bases). V lost 0 bases and J 6 bases, leaving 14 bases between the germline ends. The germline V gene encodes CDR1 SGHDN and CDR2 FVKESK. This CDR3 comprises 15 residues. The CDR3 bases are TGTGCCAGCAGCCAAGATCCGGCAGGGAAGGCTGAAGCTTTCTTT. Protein product: CASSQDPAGKAEAFF.

The chain uses TRBV5-1 and TRBJ2-5, with D tentatively TRBD2 (6 bases). Between the trimmed V and J ends, which lost 0 bases and 4 bases, there was a span of 13 bases. The length of the CDR3 is 15 residues. CDR1 is SGHRS and CDR2 is YFSETQ in the germline V gene. The CDR3 sequence: CASSLGEARGETQYF. Written as DNA, the CDR3 is TGCGCCAGCAGCTTGGGGGAAGCGCGGGGAGAGACCCAGTACTTC.

The rearrangement joins TRBV9 to TRBJ2-2, with a weak D call TRBD2 (7 bases). The CDR3 consists of 19 residues. With 0 bases removed from V and 2 bases from J, the gap between germline ends came to 20 bases. CDR1 is SGDLS and CDR2 is YYNGEE in the germline V gene. The CDR3 reads CASSVALGGALINTGELFF. The CDR3, as DNA: TGTGCCAGCAGCGTAGCATTGGGGGGGGCCCTAATTAACACCGGGGAGCTGTTTTTT.

V is TRBV7-8 and J is TRBJ2-7; D perhaps matches TRBD2 (6 bases). This CDR3 spans 16 amino acids. With 1 base removed from V and 4 bases from J, the gap between germline ends came to 17 bases. CDR1 is SGHVS, CDR2 FQNEAQ, per germline. Here the CDR3 reads CASSLGRGGVAYEQYF. CDR3 coding DNA: TGTGCCAGCAGCTTAGGGCGGGGAGGTGTTGCGTACGAGCAGTACTTC.

This clone was seen just once. The J gene is TRBJ2-7, the V gene TRBV12-5; D unresolved. The CDR3 covers 11 residues. V shed 2 bases and J shed 4 bases, with 3 bases lying between them. Germline CDR1 is LGHNT and CDR2 is FRNRAP. CDR3 DNA sequence: TGTGCTAGTGGTTTGACTTACGAGCAGTACTTC. Translated, it gives CASGLTYEQYF.

This chain joins TRBV2 and TRBJ2-3; a weak D match, TRBD2 (6 bases). Germline loops: CDR1 SNHLY, CDR2 FYNNEI. The CDR3 is 16 residues long. V gave up 4 bases and J gave up 2 bases, with 16 bases separating them. In nucleotides, the CDR3 is TGTGCCAGCAGTGGGGTTGGCGGGGTACACACAGATACGCAGTATTTT. It specifies CASSGVGGVHTDTQYF.

This rearrangement joins TRBV6-1 to TRBJ1-2, with D unclear. The CDR3 extends over 13 amino acids. Per germline, CDR1 MNHNS and CDR2 SASEGT. Trimming cost V 1 base and J 5 bases, with 8 bases left between them. DNA of the CDR3: TGTGCCAGCAGTGAAGACGTCAGATATGGCTACACCTTC. It encodes CASSEDVRYGYTF.

This clone was recorded only once. V usage is TRBV29-1 and J usage is TRBJ2-5; 7 bases are shared with TRBD2. Germline V gives CDR1 SQVTM, CDR2 ANQGSEA. Trimming removed 0 bases from V and 4 bases from J; junction bases left unmatched: 2. This CDR3 has 13 residues. The CDR3 loop reads CSVEDPGGETQYF. DNA for the CDR3: TGCAGCGTTGAAGATCCGGGAGGAGAGACCCAGTACTTC.